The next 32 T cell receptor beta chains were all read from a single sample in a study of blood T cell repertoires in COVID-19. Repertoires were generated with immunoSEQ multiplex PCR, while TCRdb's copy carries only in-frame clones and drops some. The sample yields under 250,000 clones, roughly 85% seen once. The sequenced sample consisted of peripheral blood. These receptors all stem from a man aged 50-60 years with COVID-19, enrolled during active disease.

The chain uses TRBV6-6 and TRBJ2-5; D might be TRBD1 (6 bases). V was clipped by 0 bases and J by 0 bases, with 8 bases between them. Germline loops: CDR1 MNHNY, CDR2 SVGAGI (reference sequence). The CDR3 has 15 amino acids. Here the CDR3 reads CASSYSRGNQETQYF. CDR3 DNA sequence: TGTGCCAGCAGTTACTCGAGGGGGAACCAAGAGACCCAGTACTTC.

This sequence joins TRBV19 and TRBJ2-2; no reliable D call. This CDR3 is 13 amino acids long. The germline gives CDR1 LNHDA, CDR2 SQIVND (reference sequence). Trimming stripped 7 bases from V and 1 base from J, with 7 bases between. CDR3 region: CASTSLNTGELFF. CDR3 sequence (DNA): TGTGCCAGTACCAGTTTGAACACCGGGGAGCTGTTTTTT.

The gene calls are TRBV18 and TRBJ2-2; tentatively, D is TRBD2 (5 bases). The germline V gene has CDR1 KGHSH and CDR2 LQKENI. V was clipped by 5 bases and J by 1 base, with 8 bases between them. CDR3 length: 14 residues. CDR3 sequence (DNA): TGTGCCAGCTCAACCGGGATGAACACCGGGGAGCTGTTTTTT. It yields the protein CASSTGMNTGELFF.

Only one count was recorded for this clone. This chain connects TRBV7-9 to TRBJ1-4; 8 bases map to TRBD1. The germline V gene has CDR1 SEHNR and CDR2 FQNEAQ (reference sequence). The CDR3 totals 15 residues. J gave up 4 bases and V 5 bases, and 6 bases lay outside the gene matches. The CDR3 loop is CASSRGTGVNEKLFF. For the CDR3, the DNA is TGTGCCAGCAGCCGAGGGACAGGAGTTAATGAAAAACTGTTTTTT.

The CDR3 DNA reads as TGTGCCAGCAGCCTCCGGACTAGCGGGACCTACGAGCAGTACTTC. This sequence encodes CASSLRTSGTYEQYF. The genes are TRBV11-2 and TRBJ2-7; 12 nucleotides match TRBD2. Looked up from germline, CDR1 is SGHAT and CDR2 is FQNNGV. The CDR3 spans 15 residues. Trimming cost V 5 bases and J 2 bases; bases outside gene matches: 4.

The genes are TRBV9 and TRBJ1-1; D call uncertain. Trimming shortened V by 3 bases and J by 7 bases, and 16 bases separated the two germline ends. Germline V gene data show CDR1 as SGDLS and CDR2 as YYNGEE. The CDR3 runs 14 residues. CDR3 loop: CASSASLLSGEAFF. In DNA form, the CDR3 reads TGTGCCAGCAGCGCTAGCCTTTTGTCAGGTGAAGCTTTCTTT.

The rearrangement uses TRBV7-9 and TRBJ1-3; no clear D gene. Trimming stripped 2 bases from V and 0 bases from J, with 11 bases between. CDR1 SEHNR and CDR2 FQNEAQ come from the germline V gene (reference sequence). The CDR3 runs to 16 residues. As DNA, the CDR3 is TGTGCCAGCAGCTTACTGGGAGTCAACTCTGGAAACACCATATATTTT. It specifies CASSLLGVNSGNTIYF.

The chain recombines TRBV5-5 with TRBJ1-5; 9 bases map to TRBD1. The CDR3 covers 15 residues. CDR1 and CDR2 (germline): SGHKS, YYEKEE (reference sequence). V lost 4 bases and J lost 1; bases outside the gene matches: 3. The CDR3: CASSRDRESNQPQHF. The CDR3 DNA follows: TGTGCCAGCAGCAGGGACAGGGAAAGCAATCAGCCCCAGCATTTT. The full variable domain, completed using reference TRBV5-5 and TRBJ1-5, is DAGVTQSPTHLIKTRGQQVTLRCSPISGHKSVSWYQQVLGQGPQFIFQYYEKEERGRGNFPDRFSARQFPNYSSELNVNALLLGDSALYLCASSRDRESNQPQHFGDGTRLSIL.

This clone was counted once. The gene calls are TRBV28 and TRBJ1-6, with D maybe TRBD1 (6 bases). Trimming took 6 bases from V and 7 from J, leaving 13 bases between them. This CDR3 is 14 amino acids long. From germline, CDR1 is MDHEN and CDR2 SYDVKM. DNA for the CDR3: TGTGCCAGCAGCTCCTACCAGGGGAATTCACCCCTCCACTTT. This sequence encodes CASSSYQGNSPLHF.

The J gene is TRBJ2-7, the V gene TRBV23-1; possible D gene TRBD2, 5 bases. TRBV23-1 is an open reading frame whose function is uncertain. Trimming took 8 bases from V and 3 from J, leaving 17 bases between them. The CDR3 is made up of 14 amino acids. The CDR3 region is CASGVAPSGYEQYF. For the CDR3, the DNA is TGCGCCAGCGGGGTCGCTCCAAGCGGCTACGAGCAGTACTTC.

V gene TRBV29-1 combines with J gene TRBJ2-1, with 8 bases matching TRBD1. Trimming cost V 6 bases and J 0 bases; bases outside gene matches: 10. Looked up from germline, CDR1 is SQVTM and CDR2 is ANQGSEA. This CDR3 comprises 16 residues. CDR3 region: CSVTRTGTSSYNEQFF. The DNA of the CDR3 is TGCAGCGTAACCAGGACAGGGACGAGCTCCTACAATGAGCAGTTCTTC.

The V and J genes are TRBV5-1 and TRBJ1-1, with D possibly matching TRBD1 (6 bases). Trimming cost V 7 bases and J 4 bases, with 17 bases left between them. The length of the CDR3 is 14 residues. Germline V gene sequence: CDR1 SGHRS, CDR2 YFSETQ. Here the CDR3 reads CASGQNPGGTEAFF. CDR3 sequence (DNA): TGCGCCAGCGGACAGAACCCGGGGGGCACTGAAGCTTTCTTT.

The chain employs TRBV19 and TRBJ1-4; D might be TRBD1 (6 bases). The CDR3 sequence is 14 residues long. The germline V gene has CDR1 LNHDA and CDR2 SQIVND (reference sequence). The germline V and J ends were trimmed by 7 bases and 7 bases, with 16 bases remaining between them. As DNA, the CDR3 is TGTGCCAGTAAGCCCCCGGGGGGCGTTGAAAAACTGTTTTTT. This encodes CASKPPGGVEKLFF.

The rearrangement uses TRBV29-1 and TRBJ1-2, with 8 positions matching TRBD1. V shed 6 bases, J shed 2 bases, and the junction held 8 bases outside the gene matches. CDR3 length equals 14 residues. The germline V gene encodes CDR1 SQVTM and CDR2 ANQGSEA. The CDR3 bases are TGCAGCGTAACAGGGGGAAACGAAAACTATGGCTACACCTTC. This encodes CSVTGGNENYGYTF.

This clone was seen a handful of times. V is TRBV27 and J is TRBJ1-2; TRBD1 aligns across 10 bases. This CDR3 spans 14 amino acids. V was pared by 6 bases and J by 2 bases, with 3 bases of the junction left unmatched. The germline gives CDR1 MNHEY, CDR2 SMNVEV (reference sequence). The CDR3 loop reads CASSLTGGNYGYTF. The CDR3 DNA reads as TGTGCCAGCAGCCTGACAGGGGGCAACTATGGCTACACCTTC.

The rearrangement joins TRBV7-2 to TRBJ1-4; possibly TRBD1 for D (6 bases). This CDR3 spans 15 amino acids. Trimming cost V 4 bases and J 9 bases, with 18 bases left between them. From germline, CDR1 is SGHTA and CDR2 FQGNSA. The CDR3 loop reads CASSSEGQSMQKLFF. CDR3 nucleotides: TGTGCCAGCAGCTCTGAGGGACAATCGATGCAAAAACTGTTTTTT. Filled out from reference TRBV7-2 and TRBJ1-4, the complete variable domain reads GAGVSQSPSNKVTEKGKDVELRCDPISGHTALYWYRQSLGQGLEFLIYFQGNSAPDKSGLPSDRFSAERTGGSVSTLTIQRTQQEDSAVYLCASSSEGQSMQKLFFGSGTQLSVL.

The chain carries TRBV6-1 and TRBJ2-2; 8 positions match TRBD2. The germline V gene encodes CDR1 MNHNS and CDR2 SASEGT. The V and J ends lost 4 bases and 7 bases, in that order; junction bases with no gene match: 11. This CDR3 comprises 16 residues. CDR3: CASSATGLGVGGELFF. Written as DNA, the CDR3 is TGTGCCAGCAGTGCAACGGGACTAGGAGTCGGCGGGGAGCTGTTTTTT.

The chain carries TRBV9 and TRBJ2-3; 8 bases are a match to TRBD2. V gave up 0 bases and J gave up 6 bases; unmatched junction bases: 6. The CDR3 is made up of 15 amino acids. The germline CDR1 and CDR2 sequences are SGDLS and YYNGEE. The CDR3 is CASSVAGGPSDTQYF. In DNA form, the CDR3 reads TGTGCCAGCAGCGTAGCGGGGGGGCCATCGGATACGCAGTATTTT.

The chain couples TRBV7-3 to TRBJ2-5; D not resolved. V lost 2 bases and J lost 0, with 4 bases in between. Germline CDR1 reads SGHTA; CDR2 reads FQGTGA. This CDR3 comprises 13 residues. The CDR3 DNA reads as TGTGCCAGCAGCTTATCCAACCAAGAGACCCAGTACTTC. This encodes CASSLSNQETQYF. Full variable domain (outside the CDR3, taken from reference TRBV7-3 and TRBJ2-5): GAGVSQTPSNKVTEKGKYVELRCDPISGHTALYWYRQSLGQGPEFLIYFQGTGAADDSGLPNDRFFAVRPEGSVSTLKIQRTERGDSAVYLCASSLSNQETQYFGPGTRLLVL.

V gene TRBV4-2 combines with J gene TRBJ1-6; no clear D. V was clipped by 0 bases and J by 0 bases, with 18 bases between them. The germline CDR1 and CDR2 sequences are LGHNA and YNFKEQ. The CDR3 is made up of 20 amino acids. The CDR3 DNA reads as TGTGCCAGCAGCCAAGAGCCGAAGGGAGGTAGAGGCTCCTATAATTCACCCCTCCACTTT. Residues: CASSQEPKGGRGSYNSPLHF.

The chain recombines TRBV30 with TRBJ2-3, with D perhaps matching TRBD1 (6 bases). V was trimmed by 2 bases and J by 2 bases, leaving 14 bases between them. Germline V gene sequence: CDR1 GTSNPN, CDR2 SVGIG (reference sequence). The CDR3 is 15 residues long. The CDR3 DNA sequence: TGTGCCTGGAGTAACAGGGCAGCATACACAGATACGCAGTATTTT. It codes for CAWSNRAAYTDTQYF.

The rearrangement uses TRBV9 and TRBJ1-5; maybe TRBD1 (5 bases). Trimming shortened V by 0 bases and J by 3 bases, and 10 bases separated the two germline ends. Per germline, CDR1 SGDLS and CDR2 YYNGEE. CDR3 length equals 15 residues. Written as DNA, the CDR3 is TGTGCCAGCAGCGTAGATTTCAGGGACAATCAGCCCCAGCATTTT. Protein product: CASSVDFRDNQPQHF.

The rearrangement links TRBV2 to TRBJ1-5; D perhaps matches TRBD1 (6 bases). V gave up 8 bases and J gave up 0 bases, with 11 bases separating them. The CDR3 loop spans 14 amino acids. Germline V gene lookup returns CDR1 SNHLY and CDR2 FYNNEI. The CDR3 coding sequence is TGTGCCAGCGACAGGAGATATAGCAATCAGCCCCAGCATTTT. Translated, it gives CASDRRYSNQPQHF.

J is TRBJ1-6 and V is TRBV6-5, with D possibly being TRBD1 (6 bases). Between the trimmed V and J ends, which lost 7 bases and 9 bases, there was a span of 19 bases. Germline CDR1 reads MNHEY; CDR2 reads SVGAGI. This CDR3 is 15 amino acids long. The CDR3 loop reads CASTQGPGVSSPLHF. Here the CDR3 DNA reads TGTGCCAGCACCCAGGGGCCCGGAGTTAGTTCACCCCTCCACTTT.

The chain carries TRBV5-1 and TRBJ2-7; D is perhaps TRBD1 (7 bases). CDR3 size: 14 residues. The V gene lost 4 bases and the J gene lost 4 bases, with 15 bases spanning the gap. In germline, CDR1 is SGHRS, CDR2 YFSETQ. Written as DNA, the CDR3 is TGCGCCAGCAGCGGCAGGGGGGTGAAGTACGAGCAGTACTTC. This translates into CASSGRGVKYEQYF. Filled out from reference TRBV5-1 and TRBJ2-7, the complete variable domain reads KAGVTQTPRYLIKTRGQQVTLSCSPISGHRSVSWYQQTPGQGLQFLFEYFSETQRNKGNFPGRFSGRQFSNSRSEMNVSTLELGDSALYLCASSGRGVKYEQYFGPGTRLTVT.

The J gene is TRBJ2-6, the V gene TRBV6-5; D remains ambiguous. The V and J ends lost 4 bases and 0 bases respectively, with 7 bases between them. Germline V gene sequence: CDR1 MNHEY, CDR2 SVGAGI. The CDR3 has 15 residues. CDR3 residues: CASSSPRSGANVLTF. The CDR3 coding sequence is TGTGCCAGCAGTTCCCCCCGCTCTGGGGCCAACGTCCTGACTTTC.

The CDR3 sequence is CASSSQWTGYYEQYF. CDR3 DNA sequence: TGTGCCAGCAGCTCACAATGGACAGGGTATTACGAGCAGTACTTC. V and J are TRBV7-2 and TRBJ2-7; 8 bases agree with TRBD1. The CDR3 is made up of 15 amino acids. Trimming cost V 4 bases and J 4 bases; bases outside gene matches: 9. Per the germline V gene, CDR1 is SGHTA and CDR2 is FQGNSA. The full variable domain, completed using reference TRBV7-2 and TRBJ2-7, is GAGVSQSPSNKVTEKGKDVELRCDPISGHTALYWYRQSLGQGLEFLIYFQGNSAPDKSGLPSDRFSAERTGGSVSTLTIQRTQQEDSAVYLCASSSQWTGYYEQYFGPGTRLTVT.

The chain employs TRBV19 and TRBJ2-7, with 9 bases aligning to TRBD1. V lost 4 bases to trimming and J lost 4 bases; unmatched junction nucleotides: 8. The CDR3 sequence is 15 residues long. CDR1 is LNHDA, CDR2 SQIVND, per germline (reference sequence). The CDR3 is CASSTRRQGVYEQYF. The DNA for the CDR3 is TGTGCCAGTAGTACCCGACGACAGGGGGTGTACGAGCAGTACTTC.

This CDR3 is CSVYVGEGHFYEQYF. The CDR3 region has the DNA TGCAGCGTTTATGTTGGGGAAGGACACTTCTACGAGCAGTACTTC. This sequence joins TRBV29-1 and TRBJ2-7, with a possible D match to TRBD1 (5 bases). Germline values: CDR1 SQVTM, CDR2 ANQGSEA. The CDR3 totals 15 residues. Trimming removed 5 bases from V and 3 bases from J, with 20 bases in between.

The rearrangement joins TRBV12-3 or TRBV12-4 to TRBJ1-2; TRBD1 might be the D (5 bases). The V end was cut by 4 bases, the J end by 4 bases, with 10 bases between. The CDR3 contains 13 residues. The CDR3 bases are TGTGCCAGCAGTTCCAGCAGGGTCTATGGCTACACCTTC. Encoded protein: CASSSSRVYGYTF.

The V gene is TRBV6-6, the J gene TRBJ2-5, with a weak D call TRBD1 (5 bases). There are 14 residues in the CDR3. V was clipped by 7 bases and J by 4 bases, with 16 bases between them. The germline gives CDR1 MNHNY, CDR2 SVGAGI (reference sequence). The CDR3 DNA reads TGTGCCAGCACGACACGGCAGGGCCGAGAGACCCAGTACTTC. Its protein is CASTTRQGRETQYF.

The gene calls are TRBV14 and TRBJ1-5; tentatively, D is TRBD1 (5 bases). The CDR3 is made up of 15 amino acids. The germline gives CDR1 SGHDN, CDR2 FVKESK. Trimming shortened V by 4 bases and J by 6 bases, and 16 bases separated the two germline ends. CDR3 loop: CASSPRGVGGQPQHF. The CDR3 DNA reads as TGTGCCAGCAGCCCACGAGGGGTGGGAGGTCAGCCCCAGCATTTT.